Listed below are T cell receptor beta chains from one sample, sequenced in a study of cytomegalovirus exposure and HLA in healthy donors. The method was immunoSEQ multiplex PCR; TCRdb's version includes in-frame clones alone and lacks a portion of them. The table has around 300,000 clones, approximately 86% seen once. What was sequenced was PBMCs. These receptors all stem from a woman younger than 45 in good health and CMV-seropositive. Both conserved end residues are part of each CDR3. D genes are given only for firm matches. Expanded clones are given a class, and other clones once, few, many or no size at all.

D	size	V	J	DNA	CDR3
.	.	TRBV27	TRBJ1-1	TGTGCCAGCAGTTTAGGGGGTGAAGCTTTCTTT	CASSLGGEAFF
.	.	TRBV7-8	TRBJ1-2	TGTGCCAGCAGCTACGACAGCTATGGCTACACCTTC	CASSYDSYGYTF
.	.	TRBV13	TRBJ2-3	TGTGCCAGCAACCCCTGGGATCTGCCAGATACGCAGTATTTT	CASNPWDLPDTQYF
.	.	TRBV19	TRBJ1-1	TGTGCCAGTAGTATGAGTAAGGGGTACACTGAAGCTTTCTTT	CASSMSKGYTEAFF
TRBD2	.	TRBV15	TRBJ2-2	TGTGCCACCAGCAGAGATACTAGCGTGGACGCCGGGGAGCTGTTTTTT	CATSRDTSVDAGELFF
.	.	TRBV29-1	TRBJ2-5	TGCAGCGCGATTTGGGACATACAAGAGACCCAGTACTTC	CSAIWDIQETQYF
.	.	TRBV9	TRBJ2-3	TGTGCCAGCAGCGTAGAAGGGGCCTCTAGCACAGATACGCAGTATTTT	CASSVEGASSTDTQYF
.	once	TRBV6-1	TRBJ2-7	TGTGCCAGCAGTGAAAATTTTCAGGGGACCTACGAGCAGTACTTC	CASSENFQGTYEQYF
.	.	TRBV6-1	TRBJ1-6	TGTGCCACCATGGGGGCGCGGGGAGCTGATTCACCCCTCCACTTT	CATMGARGADSPLHF
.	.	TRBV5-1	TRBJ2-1	TGCGCCAGCAGCTTGATAAGCCACAGCCGTAATGAGCAGTTCTTC	CASSLISHSRNEQFF
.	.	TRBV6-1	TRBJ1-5	TGTGCCAGCAGTGAAAAGTTCAATCAGCCCCAGCATTTT	CASSEKFNQPQHF
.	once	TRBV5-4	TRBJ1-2	TGTGCCAGCAGCCGGCCGACAGATGCTGGCTACACCTTC	CASSRPTDAGYTF
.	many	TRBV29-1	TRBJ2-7	TGCAGCGTTGGGGACGGGCCCTACGAGCAGTACTTC	CSVGDGPYEQYF
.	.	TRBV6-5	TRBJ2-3	TGTGCCAGCAAAAAGGGGGGGGCATCAGATACGCAGTATTTT	CASKKGGASDTQYF
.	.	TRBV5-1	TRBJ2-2	TGCGCCAGCAGCTTGGGTAGGGGCCGGAACACCGGGGAGCTGTTTTTT	CASSLGRGRNTGELFF
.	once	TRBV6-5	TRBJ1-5	TGTGCCAGCAGGGGGCTAGATCAGCCCCAGCATTTT	CASRGLDQPQHF
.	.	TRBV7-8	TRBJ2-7	TGTGCCTCTGGAGCCGGGGAGATTTCGCAGTACTTC	CASGAGEISQYF
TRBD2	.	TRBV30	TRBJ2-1	TGTGCCTGGGGGACTAGCGGGAGTTGGAATGAGCAGTTCTTC	CAWGTSGSWNEQFF
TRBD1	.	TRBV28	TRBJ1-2	TGTGCCAGCAGTTTATTGCAAGGGGGCCAGGAGGGCTATGGCTACACCTTC	CASSLLQGGQEGYGYTF
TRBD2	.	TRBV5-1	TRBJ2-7	TGCGCCAGCAGCTTGGACAGCAGGACGGGGGTAGCGGGGACTTACGAGCAGTACTTC	CASSLDSRTGVAGTYEQYF
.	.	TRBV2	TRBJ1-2	TGTGCCAGCAGCTACCAGGAGCTGCAGGTCTATGGCTACACCTTC	CASSYQELQVYGYTF